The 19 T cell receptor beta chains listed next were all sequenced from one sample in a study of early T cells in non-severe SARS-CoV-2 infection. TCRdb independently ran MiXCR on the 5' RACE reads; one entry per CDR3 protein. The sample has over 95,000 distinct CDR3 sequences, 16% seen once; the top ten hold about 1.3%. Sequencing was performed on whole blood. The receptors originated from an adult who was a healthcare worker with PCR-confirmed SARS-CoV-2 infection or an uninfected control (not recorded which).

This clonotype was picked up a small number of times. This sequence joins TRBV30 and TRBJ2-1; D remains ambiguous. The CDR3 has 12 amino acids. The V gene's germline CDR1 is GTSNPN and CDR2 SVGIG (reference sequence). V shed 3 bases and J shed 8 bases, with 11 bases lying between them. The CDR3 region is CAWSRPLYEQFF. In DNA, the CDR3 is TGTGCCTGGAGCCGTCCCTTGTATGAGCAGTTCTTC.

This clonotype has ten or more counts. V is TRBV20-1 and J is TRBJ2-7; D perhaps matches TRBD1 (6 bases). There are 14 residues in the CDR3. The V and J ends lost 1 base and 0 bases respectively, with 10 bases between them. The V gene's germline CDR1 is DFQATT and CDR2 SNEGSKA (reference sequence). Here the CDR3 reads CSARGTASSYEQYF. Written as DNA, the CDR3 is TGCAGTGCTAGAGGGACAGCAAGCTCCTACGAGCAGTACTTC.

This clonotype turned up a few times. CDR3 nucleotides: TGTGCCAGCAGGAAACCGGGACAGAGAACTAACTATGGCTACACCTTC. Protein: CASRKPGQRTNYGYTF. This chain links TRBV2 with TRBJ1-2; 7 nucleotides line up with TRBD1. CDR1 is SNHLY and CDR2 is FYNNEI in the germline V gene. The CDR3 spans 16 residues. V shed 6 bases, J shed 0 bases, and the junction held 10 bases outside the gene matches.

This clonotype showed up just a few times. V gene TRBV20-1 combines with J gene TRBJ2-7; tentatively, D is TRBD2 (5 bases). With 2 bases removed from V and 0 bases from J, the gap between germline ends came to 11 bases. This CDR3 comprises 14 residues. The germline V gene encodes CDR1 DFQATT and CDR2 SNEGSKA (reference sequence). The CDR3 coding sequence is TGCAGTGCTAGAATAAGGGAGAGCTCCTACGAGCAGTACTTC. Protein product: CSARIRESSYEQYF.

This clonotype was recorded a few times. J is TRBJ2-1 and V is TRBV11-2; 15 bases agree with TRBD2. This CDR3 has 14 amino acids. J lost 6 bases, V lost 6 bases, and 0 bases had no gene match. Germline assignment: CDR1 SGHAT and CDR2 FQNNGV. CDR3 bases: TGTGCCAGCAGGGGACTAGCGGGGGGCAATGAGCAGTTCTTC. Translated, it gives CASRGLAGGNEQFF.

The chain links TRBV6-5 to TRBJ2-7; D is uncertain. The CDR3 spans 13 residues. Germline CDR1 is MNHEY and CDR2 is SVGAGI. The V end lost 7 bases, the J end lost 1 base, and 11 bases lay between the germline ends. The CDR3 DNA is TGTGCCAGCAAGGAATTGGGTTCCTACGAGCAGTACTTC. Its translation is CASKELGSYEQYF.

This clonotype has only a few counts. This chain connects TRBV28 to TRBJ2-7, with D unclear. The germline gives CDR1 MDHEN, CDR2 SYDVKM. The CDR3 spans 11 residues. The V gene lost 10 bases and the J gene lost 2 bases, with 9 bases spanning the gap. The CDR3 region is CATSVAYEQYF. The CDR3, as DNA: TGTGCCACCTCGGTTGCCTACGAGCAGTACTTC.

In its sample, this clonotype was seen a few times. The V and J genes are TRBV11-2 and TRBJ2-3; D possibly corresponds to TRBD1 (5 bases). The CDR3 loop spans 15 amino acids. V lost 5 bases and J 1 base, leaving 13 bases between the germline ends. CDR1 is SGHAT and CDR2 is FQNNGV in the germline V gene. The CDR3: CASSLTARGTDTQYF. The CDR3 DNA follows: TGTGCCAGCAGCCTAACGGCCAGGGGCACAGATACGCAGTATTTT.

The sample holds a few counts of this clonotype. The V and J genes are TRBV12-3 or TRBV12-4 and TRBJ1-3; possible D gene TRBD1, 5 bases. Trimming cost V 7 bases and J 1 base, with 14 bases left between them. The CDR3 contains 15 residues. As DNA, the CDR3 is TGTGCCAGCACCACGGAGGGGATTTCTGGAAACACCATATATTTT. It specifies CASTTEGISGNTIYF.

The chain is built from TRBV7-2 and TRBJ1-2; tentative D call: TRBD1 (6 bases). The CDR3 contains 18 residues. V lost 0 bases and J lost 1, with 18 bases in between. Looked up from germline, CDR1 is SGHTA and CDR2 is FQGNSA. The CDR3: CASSLALSGQKINYGYTF. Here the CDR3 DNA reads TGTGCCAGCAGCTTAGCGCTCTCCGGACAGAAAATTAACTATGGCTACACCTTC.

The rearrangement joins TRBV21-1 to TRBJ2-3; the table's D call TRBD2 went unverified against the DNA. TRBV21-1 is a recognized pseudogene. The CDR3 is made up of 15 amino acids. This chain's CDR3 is CASSKLRVLGGPQYF. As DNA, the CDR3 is TGTGCCAGCAGCAAGTTGAGGGTTTTAGGTGGCCCGCAGTATTTT.

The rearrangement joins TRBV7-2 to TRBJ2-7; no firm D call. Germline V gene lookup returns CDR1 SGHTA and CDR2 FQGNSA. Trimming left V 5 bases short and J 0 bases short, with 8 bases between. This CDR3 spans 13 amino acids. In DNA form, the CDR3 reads TGTGCCAGCAGCGGACCGGGCTCCTACGAGCAGTACTTC. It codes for CASSGPGSYEQYF.

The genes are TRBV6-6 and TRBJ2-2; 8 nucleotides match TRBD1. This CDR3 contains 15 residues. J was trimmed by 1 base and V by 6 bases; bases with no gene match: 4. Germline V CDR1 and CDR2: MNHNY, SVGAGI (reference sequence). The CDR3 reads CASRGTGGNTGELFF. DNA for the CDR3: TGTGCCAGCAGGGGTACAGGGGGGAACACCGGGGAGCTGTTTTTT.

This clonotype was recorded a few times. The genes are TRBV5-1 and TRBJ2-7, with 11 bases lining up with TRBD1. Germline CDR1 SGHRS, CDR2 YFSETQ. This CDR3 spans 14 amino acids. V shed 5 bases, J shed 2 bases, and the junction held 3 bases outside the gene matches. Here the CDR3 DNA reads TGCGCCAGCAGTGCGGGACAGGGGGCCTACGAGCAGTACTTC. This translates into CASSAGQGAYEQYF.

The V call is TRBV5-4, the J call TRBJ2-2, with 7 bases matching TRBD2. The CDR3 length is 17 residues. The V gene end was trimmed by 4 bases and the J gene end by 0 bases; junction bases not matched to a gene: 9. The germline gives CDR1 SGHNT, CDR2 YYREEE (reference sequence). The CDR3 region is CASSTFTSASNTGELFF. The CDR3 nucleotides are TGTGCCAGCAGCACATTTACTAGCGCATCGAACACCGGGGAGCTGTTTTTT.

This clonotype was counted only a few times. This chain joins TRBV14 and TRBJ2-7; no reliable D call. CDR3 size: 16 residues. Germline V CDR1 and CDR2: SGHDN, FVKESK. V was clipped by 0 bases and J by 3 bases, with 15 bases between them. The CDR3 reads CASSQDTHGVGYEQYF. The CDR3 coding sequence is TGTGCCAGCAGCCAAGATACCCACGGTGTTGGCTACGAGCAGTACTTC.

The CDR3 spells CASSLIESTEAFF. The DNA for the CDR3 is TGTGCCAGCAGTTTAATAGAAAGCACTGAAGCTTTCTTT. The chain combines TRBV12-3 or TRBV12-4 with TRBJ1-1; D is unclear. V lost 2 bases and J lost 4, with 8 bases in between. The CDR3 runs to 13 residues.

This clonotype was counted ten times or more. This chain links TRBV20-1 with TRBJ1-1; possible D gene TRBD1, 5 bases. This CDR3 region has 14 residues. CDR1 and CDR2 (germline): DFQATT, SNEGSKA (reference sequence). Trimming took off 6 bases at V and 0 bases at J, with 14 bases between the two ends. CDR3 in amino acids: CSARDVRMNTEAFF. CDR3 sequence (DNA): TGCAGTGCCCGGGACGTCAGAATGAACACTGAAGCTTTCTTT.

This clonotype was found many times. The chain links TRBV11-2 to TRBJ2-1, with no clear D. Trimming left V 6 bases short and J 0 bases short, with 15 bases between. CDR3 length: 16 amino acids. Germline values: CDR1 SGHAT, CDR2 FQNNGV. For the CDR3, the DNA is TGTGCCAGCAGTCGGAGTGGTGGAAGCTCCTACAATGAGCAGTTCTTC. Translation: CASSRSGGSSYNEQFF. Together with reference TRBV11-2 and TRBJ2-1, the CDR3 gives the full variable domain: EAGVAQSPRYKIIEKRQSVAFWCNPISGHATLYWYQQILGQGPKLLIQFQNNGVVDDSQLPKDRFSAERLKGVDSTLKIQPAKLEDSAVYLCASSRSGGSSYNEQFFGPGTRLTVL.